The sample holds one count of the clone carrying this T cell receptor (beta chain). This entry comes from a study of cytomegalovirus exposure and HLA in healthy donors. TCRdb's copy holds only in-frame clones and misses some; the assay was immunoSEQ multiplex PCR. The top ten clones hold roughly 0.8% of a sample with more than 250,000 clones, 75% to 90% of them seen once. Trimming removed 6 bases from V and 5 bases from J; junction bases left unmatched: 9. Germline assignment: CDR1 LGHNT and CDR2 FRNRAP. The length of the CDR3 is 16 residues. This TCR was sampled from a woman aged 18 to 35 in good health and CMV-seronegative. This chain links TRBV12-5 with TRBJ2-1; TRBD2 agrees at 11 bases. Specimen: PBMCs. The CDR3 DNA reads TGTGCTAGTGGCTCCGGGGAGACTAGCGGGAACAATGAGCAGTTCTTC. Translating gives CASGSGETSGNNEQFF. Together with reference TRBV12-5 and TRBJ2-1, the CDR3 gives the full variable domain: DARVTQTPRHKVTEMGQEVTMRCQPILGHNTVFWYRQTMMQGLELLAYFRNRAPLDDSGMPKDRFSAEMPDATLATLKIQPSEPRDSAVYFCASGSGETSGNNEQFFGPGTRLTVL.